The TCR beta chain under discussion was sequenced for a study of glioma-infiltrating T cells. Study findings and constraints: Only very few CDR3 sequences appeared in both tissue and blood. Tissue-blood divergence was below expectation in non-neoplastic patients, above in gliomas.

TCR alpha and beta CDR3 regions were amplified from RNA using iRepertoire nested multiplex PCR. Input was about 95-400 ng of tissue mRNA or PBMC total RNA. TCRdb redid the calling of the multiplex PCR reads with MiXCR, one entry per CDR3 protein. The table lists roughly 200,000 distinct CDR3 sequences, around 40% of them singletons, with 5% to 5.5% in the top ten. With regard to this clonotype: No antigen is known for it. One junction end disagrees with the germline gene, perhaps due to a read error.

From germline, CDR1 is LGHDT and CDR2 YNNKEL (reference sequence). The CDR3 is 17 amino acids. The sequence was collected from a human donor with low-grade glioma or glioblastoma, undergoing nonglioma brain surgery, or in good health (not recorded which). The V call is TRBV3-1, the J call TRBJ2-7; the D gene is possibly TRBD1 (5 bases). What was sequenced was glioma tissue, nonneoplastic brain tissue, or PBMCs (not recorded which). The CDR3 DNA sequence: TGTGCCAGCAGCCAAGGGGGCCTCTCTGGATTCTCCCACGAGCAGTACTTC. Translated, it gives CASSQGGLSGFSHEQYF.